This passage covers 26 T cell receptor beta chains from one sample sequenced in a study of shared clonotypes between healthy human individuals. Clones were sequenced by immunoSEQ multiplex PCR, and TCRdb holds only the in-frame ones, with some missing. The data hold fewer than 400,000 clones, with around two thirds observed a single time. The specimen sequenced was memory CD4+ T cells sorted from blood. Subset defined: CD45RA-negative fraction. These TCRs come from a man aged 25 to 40 in good health.

This clone has a handful of counts. The rearrangement joins TRBV2 to TRBJ2-1; a possible D gene is TRBD1 (5 bases). There are 14 residues in the CDR3. Germline V gives CDR1 SNHLY, CDR2 FYNNEI. V gave up 6 bases and J gave up 4 bases, with 13 bases separating them. CDR3 sequence (DNA): TGTGCCAGCAGAGACGTTGGGGCGTACAATGAGCAGTTCTTC. The encoded protein is CASRDVGAYNEQFF.

V is TRBV6-6 and J is TRBJ2-1; unclear D gene. Germline loops: CDR1 MNHNY, CDR2 SVGAGI (reference sequence). This CDR3 comprises 13 residues. Between the trimmed V and J ends, which lost 5 bases and 2 bases, there was a span of 7 bases. CDR3 loop: CASSLSTYNEQFF. Here the CDR3 DNA reads TGTGCCAGCAGTCTCAGTACCTACAATGAGCAGTTCTTC.

This clone was seen just once. The chain has TRBV19 and TRBJ1-2; 8 bases map to TRBD1. This CDR3 spans 15 amino acids. Trimming removed 7 bases from V and 3 bases from J; junction bases left unmatched: 10. CDR1 and CDR2 (germline): LNHDA, SQIVND (reference sequence). The chain's CDR3 is CASTVDRAPYYGYTF. The CDR3 DNA reads TGTGCCAGTACCGTGGACAGGGCCCCTTACTATGGCTACACCTTC.

A remark on this clone: Germline and junction disagree at one end, which may indicate a read error. The V gene is TRBV5-5, the J gene TRBJ2-1; 14 bases map to TRBD2. This CDR3 has 19 residues. Germline CDR1 and CDR2: SGHKS and YYEKEE (reference sequence). The CDR3: CASSFGTSGRTSSYNELFF. The DNA of the CDR3 is TGTGCCAGCAGCTTCGGGACTAGCGGGAGAACCAGCTCCTACAATGAGCTGTTCTTC.

This chain connects TRBV29-1 to TRBJ2-1; a possible D gene is TRBD2 (6 bases). Trimming cost V 6 bases and J 0 bases, with 18 bases left between them. The CDR3 sequence is 16 residues long. CDR1 is SQVTM and CDR2 is ANQGSEA in the germline V gene. The CDR3 nucleotides are TGCAGCGTCCTTGTCGGACTAACCGACTCCTACAATGAGCAGTTCTTC. It is translated as CSVLVGLTDSYNEQFF.

The chain links TRBV20-1 to TRBJ1-2; D not certain. This CDR3 contains 11 residues. Per germline, CDR1 DFQATT and CDR2 SNEGSKA (reference sequence). V was pared by 3 bases and J by 4 bases, with 6 bases between. The CDR3 nucleotides read TGCAGTGCTAGGGCCGGCTATGGCTACACCTTC. It yields the protein CSARAGYGYTF.

This chain links TRBV4-3 with TRBJ1-1, with TRBD1 matching over 7 bases. Germline CDR1 reads LGHNA; CDR2 reads YSLEER. The CDR3 runs to 17 residues. V lost 1 base to trimming and J lost 5 bases; unmatched junction nucleotides: 13. CDR3 protein: CASSQVFAGQVLTEAFF. The CDR3, as DNA: TGCGCCAGCAGCCAAGTGTTTGCCGGACAGGTTCTTACTGAAGCTTTCTTT.

This sequence joins TRBV2 and TRBJ2-7, with 7 positions matching TRBD1. The CDR3 spans 13 residues. Trimming removed 8 bases from V and 3 bases from J; junction bases left unmatched: 7. Germline assignment: CDR1 SNHLY and CDR2 FYNNEI. CDR3 sequence reads: CASYRGRGYEQYF. DNA for the CDR3: TGTGCCAGCTACAGGGGTAGGGGCTACGAGCAGTACTTC. Looking up the rest from reference TRBV2 and TRBJ2-7 gives the full variable domain: EPEVTQTPSHQVTQMGQEVILRCVPISNHLYFYWYRQILGQKVEFLVSFYNNEISEKSEIFDDQFSVERPDGSNFTLKIRSTKLEDSAMYFCASYRGRGYEQYFGPGTRLTVT.

The chain has TRBV29-1 and TRBJ1-1, with D hard to call. CDR1 is SQVTM, CDR2 ANQGSEA, per germline. This CDR3 has 13 amino acids. The V end was cut by 7 bases, the J end by 0 bases, with 12 bases between. The CDR3 DNA reads TGCAGCGCCTGCGGGCTTCTGAACACTGAAGCTTTCTTT. Amino acid sequence: CSACGLLNTEAFF.

This chain joins TRBV6-1 and TRBJ1-5; weak D call: TRBD1 (6 bases). CDR3 length: 13 amino acids. CDR1 and CDR2 (germline): MNHNS, SASEGT. Trimming took off 6 bases at V and 2 bases at J, with 8 bases between the two ends. DNA of the CDR3: TGTGCCAGCAGAAGACAGGGCAATCAGCCCCAGCATTTT. Translating gives CASRRQGNQPQHF.

The J gene is TRBJ2-3, the V gene TRBV5-6, with 12 bases aligning to TRBD1. V lost 4 bases and J lost 4; bases outside the gene matches: 10. CDR1 SGHDT and CDR2 YYEEEE come from the germline V gene. This CDR3 is built from 17 residues. The DNA for the CDR3 is TGTGCCAGCAGCCACCGTCCCGGGACAGGGGGCCCAGATACGCAGTATTTT. It specifies CASSHRPGTGGPDTQYF. The full variable domain, completed using reference TRBV5-6 and TRBJ2-3, is DAGVTQSPTHLIKTRGQQVTLRCSPKSGHDTVSWYQQALGQGPQFIFQYYEEEERQRGNFPDRFSGHQFPNYSSELNVNALLLGDSALYLCASSHRPGTGGPDTQYFGPGTRLTVL.

The DNA of the CDR3 is TGCGCCGCCCGATACAGGGGGGGAACTGAAGCTTTCTTT. It translates to CAARYRGGTEAFF. The chain carries TRBV10-2 and TRBJ1-1; 8 bases align to TRBD1. In germline, CDR1 is WSHSY, CDR2 SAAADI. The CDR3 contains 13 residues. Trimming took 11 bases from V and 5 from J; bases not matched to a gene: 10.

The rearrangement joins TRBV11-2 to TRBJ2-7; D not resolved. The germline V gene encodes CDR1 SGHAT and CDR2 FQNNGV. V gave up 2 bases and J gave up 0 bases, with 11 bases separating them. The CDR3 loop spans 15 amino acids. CDR3 coding DNA: TGTGCCAGCAGCTTATCCTCGACATACTCCTACGAGCAGTACTTC. Translation gives CASSLSSTYSYEQYF.

This chain links TRBV7-2 with TRBJ2-7, with D maybe TRBD2 (6 bases). The CDR3 length is 11 residues. CDR1 and CDR2 (germline): SGHTA, FQGNSA. CDR3: CDPKGTYEQYF. The CDR3 DNA reads TGTGACCCCAAGGGGACTTACGAGCAGTACTTC.

This chain uses TRBV19 with TRBJ2-1, with 10 bases fitting TRBD2. CDR1 LNHDA and CDR2 SQIVND come from the germline V gene (reference sequence). V dropped 4 bases and J dropped 7; count of bases not matched to a gene: 10. The CDR3 totals 16 residues. The CDR3 reads CASSRRTSGGSNEQFF. The CDR3 DNA reads TGTGCCAGTAGTAGAAGGACTAGCGGAGGATCTAATGAGCAGTTCTTC.

The rearrangement links TRBV15 to TRBJ1-2, with D perhaps TRBD1 (6 bases). Trimming pared 0 bases from V and 6 bases from J, leaving 11 bases between. The CDR3 sequence is 14 residues long. CDR1 and CDR2 from the germline V gene are LNHNV and YYDKDF (reference sequence). CDR3 sequence (DNA): TGTGCCACCAGCAGAGATCTGGCAGGGGATGGCTACACCTTC. This encodes CATSRDLAGDGYTF. The whole variable domain, remainder taken from reference TRBV15 and TRBJ1-2, is DAMVIQNPRYQVTQFGKPVTLSCSQTLNHNVMYWYQQKSSQAPKLLFHYYDKDFNNEADTPDNFQSRRPNTSFCFLDIRSPGLGDTAMYLCATSRDLAGDGYTFGSGTRLTVV.

In this sample, this clone turned up many times. This sequence joins TRBV6-6 and TRBJ2-5; tentative D call: TRBD1 (6 bases). Germline CDR1 is MNHNY and CDR2 is SVGAGI (reference sequence). V was clipped by 10 bases and J by 7 bases, with 19 bases between them. The CDR3 runs 13 residues. CDR3 in amino acids: CATTGAKGGTQYF. DNA for the CDR3: TGTGCCACCACGGGCGCCAAAGGGGGGACCCAGTACTTC.

Only a few counts were recorded for this clone. Its ends do not fully match the called genes, so a read error is possible. The chain joins TRBV7-7 to TRBJ2-3; D perhaps matches TRBD2 (5 bases). This CDR3 has 13 amino acids. The germline gives CDR1 SSHAT, CDR2 FNYEAQ (reference sequence). In nucleotides, the CDR3 is TGTGCTAGCAGCCCGCAAACTAGGGATACGCAGTATTTT. Amino acid sequence: CASSPQTRDTQYF.

This clone was seen a few times. The chain recombines TRBV5-4 with TRBJ2-1; D uncertain. The CDR3 spans 14 residues. Germline V lookup: CDR1 SGHNT, CDR2 YYREEE (reference sequence). V lost 0 bases and J 5 bases, leaving 9 bases between the germline ends. DNA for the CDR3: TGTGCCAGCAGCTTGGTTTGGGCTAACAATGAGCAGTTCTTC. Protein product: CASSLVWANNEQFF.

The chain carries TRBV28 and TRBJ2-1, with TRBD2 matching over 10 bases. CDR3 size: 16 residues. Germline CDR1 MDHEN, CDR2 SYDVKM. Trimming took 3 bases from V and 7 from J; bases not matched to a gene: 9. The CDR3 bases are TGTGCCAGCAGTTTGGTAAGCGGGAGGGCCCTTAATGAGCAGTTCTTC. This translates into CASSLVSGRALNEQFF.

The V and J genes are TRBV5-1 and TRBJ2-2; TRBD1 might be the D (6 bases). Germline CDR1 SGHRS, CDR2 YFSETQ. This CDR3 is 17 amino acids long. Trimming stripped 3 bases from V and 5 bases from J, with 20 bases between. CDR3 nucleotides: TGCGCCAGCAGCTCCCTTCTTCCGGGACAACAGACCGGGGAGCTGTTTTTT. Translation gives CASSSLLPGQQTGELFF.

The chain combines TRBV2 with TRBJ2-6; a possible D gene is TRBD2 (5 bases). Trimming left V 6 bases short and J 1 base short, with 10 bases between. This CDR3 spans 15 amino acids. Germline V gene sequence: CDR1 SNHLY, CDR2 FYNNEI. CDR3 residues: CASRTGMSGANVLTF. The CDR3 bases are TGTGCCAGCAGGACCGGGATGTCTGGGGCCAACGTCCTGACTTTC.

The rearrangement joins TRBV5-1 to TRBJ2-3; D gene uncertain. Trimming stripped 4 bases from V and 6 bases from J, with 9 bases between. The CDR3 consists of 12 residues. The V gene's germline CDR1 is SGHRS and CDR2 YFSETQ. This chain's CDR3 is CASSLTRDTQYF. CDR3 nucleotide sequence: TGCGCCAGCAGCCTCACCAGGGATACGCAGTATTTT.

This clone was counted only a few times. V is TRBV7-9 and J is TRBJ2-3; no firm D call. Germline assignment: CDR1 SEHNR and CDR2 FQNEAQ (reference sequence). V was trimmed by 1 base and J by 7 bases, leaving 9 bases between them. The CDR3 spans 13 residues. For the CDR3, the DNA is TGTGCCAGCAGCTTAGACAGCCAAAATACGCAGTATTTT. The encoded protein is CASSLDSQNTQYF. Full variable domain (missing parts from reference TRBV7-9 and TRBJ2-3): DTGVSQNPRHKITKRGQNVTFRCDPISEHNRLYWYRQTLGQGPEFLTYFQNEAQLEKSRLLSDRFSAERPKGSFSTLEIQRTEQGDSAMYLCASSLDSQNTQYFGPGTRLTVL.

V usage is TRBV23-1 and J usage is TRBJ2-7; D uncertain. TRBV23-1 is an ORF, with its function uncertain. Trimming pared 10 bases from V and 1 base from J, leaving 23 bases between. The CDR3 has 16 residues. CDR3 nucleotide sequence: TGCGCCATCAATCTTCCCTTCAATTGGCAGTCCTACGAGCAGTACTTC. This encodes CAINLPFNWQSYEQYF.

This clone was counted only a few times. This chain connects TRBV5-1 to TRBJ1-1; unclear D gene. Trimming cost V 0 bases and J 1 base, with 4 bases left between them. The CDR3 is 13 amino acids. Germline V gene sequence: CDR1 SGHRS, CDR2 YFSETQ. The CDR3: CASSLGRNTEAFF. The CDR3 DNA reads TGCGCCAGCAGCTTGGGGAGGAACACTGAAGCTTTCTTT.